This TCR beta chain was captured by sequencing in a study of blood T cells in healthy people across ages (dated by TCRdb to 2013 to 2016). For context, the study as a whole: In model experiments, template switching captured roughly one uniquely barcoded TCR beta cDNA molecule for every two T cells. To track age-related changes in TCR beta repertoire diversity, the study relied on deep sequencing normalized with unique cDNA molecular identifiers. Four age groups were formed from the donors: young (average 16 years), middle-aged (just under 40), aged (about 62) and long-lived (about 80). To avoid experimental bias, donors of different ages were randomly spread across the sequencing lanes. Two additional independent replicas of 1 million unique cDNA reads from the same blood draw were analyzed for two donors (one aged 18 to 30 and one aged 80 or older). The study at large found these results: Observed TCR beta diversity per million T cells fell roughly linearly with age, and a significant reduction was already apparent by age approximately 40. Compared with the aged group, more naive CD4+ T cells, fewer expanded clones and increased TCR diversity were shown by the long-lived group, suggesting age selection. Estimates of total diversity based on one million sequenced T cells were considered lower bounds and underestimates. Bulk unsorted PBMC profiling prevented conclusive comparison of naive and antigen-experienced compartments. Donor CMV infection status was unknown, potentially confounding age-related changes in expanded clonotypes. Observed TCR beta diversity correlated strongly with the percentage of naive T cells measured by flow cytometry.

Measured from the cysteine to the phenylalanine, the CDR3 is 13 residues long. The read is trimmed to its CDR3 DNA, 39 bases read in frame from base 1. CDR1 and CDR2 (DFQATT, SNEGSKA) derive from the germline V gene (reference sequence). About this clonotype itself: Its antigen is currently not known. The junction departs from the called germline gene at one end, perhaps through a read error.

Systemically healthy Caucasian individuals from Russia, some 38 in total and aged about 6 to 100 years, were included as donors. Each donor gave about 9.2 milliliters of peripheral blood, drawn into EDTA-treated Vacutainer tubes. PBMCs were isolated by Ficoll-Paque density-gradient centrifugation, with at least 6.5 million obtained per sample. Trizol reagent was used to extract total RNA from the PBMCs, yielding at least 5.5 micrograms per sample. For every donor, flow cytometry on a PBMC aliquot measured the percentage of naive CD45RAhigh/CD27high T cells. The library was made by 5' RACE. For sequencing, an Illumina HiSeq 2500 was employed. A second PCR of roughly 7 to 11 cycles was performed with a sample-barcoded 5' primer and a J-beta primer mix. A template-switch 5' adaptor carrying 12 random nucleotides introduced a unique molecular identifier onto each TCR beta cDNA molecule. Each sample yielded at least 3 million CDR3-containing paired-end reads. First-strand cDNA was synthesized from all RNA with the Mint cDNA synthesis kit, primed by a TRBC-specific oligonucleotide. Following uracil-DNA glycosylase treatment, a first 18-cycle PCR with universal primers M1SS and BC2_uni_R was performed on all cDNA. On the authors' methods: Normalization of each sample was performed by random selection of 1 million high-quality reads, each carrying a distinct molecular identifier. Reads with shared molecular identifiers were discarded instead of being binned into consensus sequences. MiTCR, with a Q25 quality threshold and the strictest error-elimination algorithm, was used for CDR3 identification, clonotype clustering and error correction. A nonparametric unseen species model with Euler transformation was used to estimate lower-bound total TCR beta diversity. TCRdb reworked the public reads: Q25 trimming with fastp, MiXCR clone assembly, productive beta chains retained. Each entry merges the rows of one CDR3 protein and shows their most common DNA and genes. TCRdb assigned the V and J calls; the authors' analysis was not used. The sample contains nearly 800,000 distinct CDR3 sequences, more than 50% of them found a single time. The ten largest clonotypes hold roughly 24% of the sample.

The sequence joins TRBV20-1 to TRBJ2-7; the D gene identity is not certain. This clonotype originated in a man in his forties or fifties in good health. The specimen was blood. The sequence in DNA is TGTAGTGCTAGAGATGGCCGAGCCTACGAGCAGTACTTC. This codes for CSARDGRAYEQYF.